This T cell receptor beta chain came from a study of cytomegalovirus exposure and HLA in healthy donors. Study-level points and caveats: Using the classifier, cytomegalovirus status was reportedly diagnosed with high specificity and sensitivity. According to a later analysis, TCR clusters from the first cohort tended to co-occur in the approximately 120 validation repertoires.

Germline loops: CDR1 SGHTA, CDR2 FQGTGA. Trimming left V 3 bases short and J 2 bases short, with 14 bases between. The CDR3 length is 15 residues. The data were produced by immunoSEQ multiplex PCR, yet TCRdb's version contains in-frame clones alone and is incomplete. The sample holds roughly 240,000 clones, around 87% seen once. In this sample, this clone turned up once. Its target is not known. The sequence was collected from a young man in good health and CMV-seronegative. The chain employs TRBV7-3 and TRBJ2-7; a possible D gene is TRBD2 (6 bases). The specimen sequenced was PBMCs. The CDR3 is CASSLGEALPYEQYF. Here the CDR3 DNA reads TGTGCCAGCAGCTTGGGGGAGGCATTACCCTACGAGCAGTACTTC.